A single sample is the source of the 2 T cell receptor beta chains below, sequenced in a study of cytomegalovirus exposure and HLA in healthy donors (dated by TCRdb to the late 2010s). Libraries were constructed by the immunoSEQ multiplex PCR assay. For the multiplex PCR, a mixture combining 60 forward primers for TCR Vbeta segments and 13 reverse primers for TCR Jbeta segments was used. Held by TCRdb, this immuneACCESS table contains in-frame sequences only and omits some clones. Under half of the omission traces to an unresolved V gene where checked; the cause of the rest is unknown. The sample records just over 150,000 clones, about 88% of which are singletons. The ten largest clones add up to approximately 2.5% of the sample. Sample: PBMCs. The receptors here all came from a woman aged 18-35 years in good health and CMV-seronegative.

The chain joins TRBV27 to TRBJ1-2, with 12 bases aligning to TRBD1. Germline V gene sequence: CDR1 MNHEY, CDR2 SMNVEV (reference sequence). The CDR3 loop spans 15 amino acids. The V and J ends lost 1 base and 7 bases, in that order; junction bases with no gene match: 4. The CDR3 bases are TGTGCCAGCAGTTTATTGGGACAGGGGGCGTGTGGCTACACCTTC. It specifies CASSLLGQGACGYTF.

The J gene is TRBJ2-5, the V gene TRBV11-2, with a weak D call TRBD1 (5 bases). The CDR3 has 15 residues. V lost 6 bases, J lost 2 bases, and 16 bases lay in between. The germline V gene has CDR1 SGHAT and CDR2 FQNNGV. For the CDR3, the DNA is TGTGCCAGCAGACCGAGAGCAGGGCGGCAAGAGACCCAGTACTTC. It encodes CASRPRAGRQETQYF.